These 18 T cell receptor beta chains came from one sample sequenced in a study of cytomegalovirus exposure and HLA in healthy donors. Primers included in the PCR were 60 Vbeta and 13 Jbeta primers. Sequencing used immunoSEQ multiplex PCR; TCRdb keeps in-frame clones, though not all of them. This sample yields about 120,000 clones, of which around four fifths are seen a single time; about 30% belongs to the top ten. Sample: PBMCs. The origin of the receptors is a man in his 60s in good health and CMV-seropositive.

Worth noting for this clone: Germline is not matched at one junction end, which may reflect a read error. The rearrangement joins TRBV11-2 to TRBJ1-1; possible D gene TRBD1, 6 bases. Germline CDR1 reads SGHAT; CDR2 reads FQNNGV. This CDR3 has 15 amino acids. The CDR3 DNA is TGTGCCAGCAGAAAAGTCGGGGGGCTGAATACTGAAGCTTTCTTT. Protein product: CASRKVGGLNTEAFF.

This chain joins TRBV7-9 and TRBJ1-5; D might be TRBD1 (5 bases). V was pared by 5 bases and J by 0 bases, with 8 bases between. Germline CDR1 is SEHNR and CDR2 is FQNEAQ (reference sequence). The CDR3 spans 14 residues. In DNA, the CDR3 is TGTGCCAGCAGCCAGACAGTTAGCAATCAGCCCCAGCATTTT. It codes for CASSQTVSNQPQHF.

V gene TRBV5-1 combines with J gene TRBJ2-3; D is perhaps TRBD2 (6 bases). V lost 0 bases, J lost 1 base, and 6 bases lay in between. The CDR3 has 14 amino acids. Germline values: CDR1 SGHRS, CDR2 YFSETQ. The CDR3 coding sequence is TGCGCCAGCAGCTTGGCGGGGGGCACAGATACGCAGTATTTT. Protein: CASSLAGGTDTQYF. Full variable domain (remainder filled in from reference TRBV5-1 and TRBJ2-3): KAGVTQTPRYLIKTRGQQVTLSCSPISGHRSVSWYQQTPGQGLQFLFEYFSETQRNKGNFPGRFSGRQFSNSRSEMNVSTLELGDSALYLCASSLAGGTDTQYFGPGTRLTVL.

This clone has just a few counts. This sequence joins TRBV7-6 and TRBJ2-3; the match to TRBD2 covers 8 bases. The CDR3 contains 16 residues. The junction had 5 bases not matched to a gene; V was cut back by 1 base and J by 2 bases. Germline V gene sequence: CDR1 SGHVS, CDR2 FNYEAQ. The CDR3 region is CASSLVGTRYTDTQYF. The CDR3 DNA reads as TGTGCCAGCAGCTTAGTCGGGACTAGATACACAGATACGCAGTATTTT.

This chain uses TRBV20-1 with TRBJ2-3; D remains unclear. The CDR3 consists of 11 residues. Germline V gene sequence: CDR1 DFQATT, CDR2 SNEGSKA (reference sequence). V shed 3 bases and J shed 5 bases, with 6 bases lying between them. CDR3 region: CSASNVDTQYF. The CDR3 nucleotides read TGCAGTGCTAGTAATGTAGATACGCAGTATTTT.

The chain employs TRBV7-9 and TRBJ1-2; D gene uncertain. Germline V lookup: CDR1 SEHNR, CDR2 FQNEAQ (reference sequence). V dropped 5 bases and J dropped 4 bases, with 14 bases sitting between them. This CDR3 spans 14 amino acids. CDR3 coding DNA: TGTGCCAGCAGCCCGGGAGATTGGGGCTATGGCTACACCTTC. It yields the protein CASSPGDWGYGYTF.

The chain combines TRBV10-3 with TRBJ2-5; D may be TRBD1 (5 bases). Looked up from germline, CDR1 is ENHRY and CDR2 is SYGVKD. The CDR3 is made up of 13 amino acids. Trimming took off 4 bases at V and 5 bases at J, with 11 bases between the two ends. The CDR3 reads CAISARDGETQYF. CDR3 nucleotide sequence: TGTGCCATCAGTGCCAGGGATGGGGAGACCCAGTACTTC.

The chain links TRBV30 to TRBJ2-1, with 13 bases identical to TRBD2. V shed 5 bases and J 1 base; nucleotides not matched to a gene: 2. The V gene's germline CDR1 is GTSNPN and CDR2 SVGIG (reference sequence). The CDR3 has 15 amino acids. CDR3 nucleotides: TGTGCCTGGTGGGGACTAGCGGGGTCCTACAATGAGCAGTTCTTC. Its translation: CAWWGLAGSYNEQFF.

This clone was recorded a few times. This same CDR3 is encoded by further DNA sequences in the sample. The chain couples TRBV7-9 to TRBJ2-3; TRBD2 matches at 12 bases. The trim removed 3 bases at V and 0 bases at J, leaving 1 base unmatched. The CDR3 runs 16 residues. The V gene's germline CDR1 is SEHNR and CDR2 FQNEAQ (reference sequence). CDR3 DNA sequence: TGTGCCAGCAGCTTTGGGACTAGCGGGAGCACAGATACGCAGTATTTT. Translation gives CASSFGTSGSTDTQYF.

The chain combines TRBV6-5 with TRBJ2-1, with a possible D match to TRBD1 (6 bases). V was shortened by 4 bases and J by 8 bases, with 18 bases between the two germline ends. Germline V CDR1 and CDR2: MNHEY, SVGAGI. The CDR3 contains 15 residues. CDR3 protein: CASSSGQNAGDEQFF. The CDR3 DNA reads TGTGCCAGCAGTTCAGGACAGAATGCCGGGGATGAGCAGTTCTTC.

This clone was detected once. V and J are TRBV11-2 and TRBJ1-2; 10 nucleotides line up with TRBD1. CDR1 and CDR2 from the germline V gene are SGHAT and FQNNGV. This CDR3 is 13 amino acids long. V shed 5 bases, J shed 7 bases, and the junction held 4 bases outside the gene matches. CDR3: CASSGTGVFGYTF. DNA for the CDR3: TGTGCCAGCAGCGGGACAGGGGTTTTTGGCTACACCTTC.

The V and J genes are TRBV28 and TRBJ2-2, with D tentatively TRBD2 (6 bases). Germline assignment: CDR1 MDHEN and CDR2 SYDVKM. CDR3 length: 16 residues. V was shortened by 6 bases and J by 7 bases, with 21 bases between the two germline ends. The CDR3 spells CASSSRGNRFNGELFF. Written as DNA, the CDR3 is TGTGCCAGCAGCTCCCGGGGGAACAGGTTCAACGGGGAGCTGTTTTTT.

The chain carries TRBV10-3 and TRBJ2-7; tentatively, D is TRBD1 (5 bases). The germline V gene has CDR1 ENHRY and CDR2 SYGVKD. This CDR3 is built from 20 residues. The V end lost 2 bases, the J end lost 0 bases, and 26 bases lay between the germline ends. The CDR3 protein is CAISEPYHSRSTAISYEQYF. The CDR3 DNA reads TGTGCCATCAGTGAGCCCTATCACAGCCGATCGACAGCAATCTCCTACGAGCAGTACTTC.

Details on this clone: This specimen includes other DNA sequences encoding the same CDR3. The genes are TRBV5-8 and TRBJ1-1; 9 nucleotides align to TRBD1. The CDR3 spans 17 residues. V was pared by 0 bases and J by 6 bases, with 12 bases of the junction left unmatched. Germline V CDR1 and CDR2: SGHTS, YDEGEE. CDR3 amino acids: CASSLARDREPDAEAFF. In DNA, the CDR3 is TGTGCCAGCAGCTTGGCCCGGGACAGGGAGCCGGACGCTGAAGCTTTCTTT.

This clone was seen only a few times. The V call is TRBV4-1, the J call TRBJ1-1; D perhaps matches TRBD1 (5 bases). Germline V CDR1 and CDR2: MGHRA, YSYEKL. The CDR3 extends over 20 amino acids. V shed 2 bases and J shed 0 bases, with 25 bases lying between them. CDR3 amino acids: CASSQTPVFQGSRMNTEAFF. In nucleotides, the CDR3 is TGCGCCAGCAGCCAAACCCCAGTATTTCAGGGATCTAGAATGAACACTGAAGCTTTCTTT.

The gene calls are TRBV27 and TRBJ1-6; D might be TRBD1 (5 bases). Looked up from germline, CDR1 is MNHEY and CDR2 is SMNVEV (reference sequence). Trimming shortened V by 3 bases and J by 8 bases, and 11 bases separated the two germline ends. The CDR3 has 14 residues. The CDR3 region is CASSFLGEDSPLHF. CDR3 nucleotide sequence: TGTGCCAGCAGTTTCCTGGGGGAGGATTCACCCCTCCACTTT.

The chain couples TRBV18 to TRBJ2-1; 10 positions agree with TRBD2. The CDR3 runs 17 residues. Looked up from germline, CDR1 is KGHSH and CDR2 is LQKENI. V dropped 5 bases and J dropped 5; count of bases not matched to a gene: 12. This CDR3 reads CASSSVPASGGDNEQFF. The DNA of the CDR3 is TGTGCCAGCTCATCCGTCCCCGCTAGCGGGGGTGACAATGAGCAGTTCTTC.

This sequence joins TRBV7-9 and TRBJ2-7; TRBD2 agrees at 8 bases. V dropped 2 bases and J dropped 6; count of bases not matched to a gene: 15. This CDR3 comprises 17 residues. Germline V gene data show CDR1 as SEHNR and CDR2 as FQNEAQ (reference sequence). The CDR3 reads CASSLSGGEPRAGEQYF. The DNA of the CDR3 is TGTGCCAGCAGCTTAAGCGGGGGCGAACCGCGGGCTGGCGAGCAGTACTTC.